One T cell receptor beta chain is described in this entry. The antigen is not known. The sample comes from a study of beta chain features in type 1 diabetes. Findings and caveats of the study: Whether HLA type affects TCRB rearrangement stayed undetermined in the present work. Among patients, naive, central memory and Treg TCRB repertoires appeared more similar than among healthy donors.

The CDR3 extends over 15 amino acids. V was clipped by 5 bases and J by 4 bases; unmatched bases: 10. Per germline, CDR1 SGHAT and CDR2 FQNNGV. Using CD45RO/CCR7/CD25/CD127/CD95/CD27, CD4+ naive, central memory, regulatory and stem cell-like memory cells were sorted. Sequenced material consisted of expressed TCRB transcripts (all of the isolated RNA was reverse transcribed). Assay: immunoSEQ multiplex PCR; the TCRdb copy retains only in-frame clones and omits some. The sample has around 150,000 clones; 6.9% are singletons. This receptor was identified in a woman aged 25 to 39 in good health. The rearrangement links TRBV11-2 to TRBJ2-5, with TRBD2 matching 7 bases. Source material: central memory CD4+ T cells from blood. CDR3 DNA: TGTGCCAGCAGCCCGTCGGCGGGAGTGATAGAGACCCAGTACTTC. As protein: CASSPSAGVIETQYF.